The rows below give T cell receptor beta chains drawn from one sample of a study of blood T cell repertoires in COVID-19. TCRdb's table, derived via immunoSEQ multiplex PCR, lists solely in-frame clones and lacks some. This sample has 150,000 to 200,000 clones, with 84% found just once. Sequenced: PBMCs or T cells enriched from blood (not recorded which). All receptors derive from a man in his fifties or sixties who had recovered from COVID-19. The CDR3 runs from the conserved cysteine through the conserved F or W. D genes are given only for firm matches. Not all rows give a size; the values are once, few, many and, for expanded clones, a class.

d_call	v_call	j_call	clone_size	cdr3_nt	cdr3_aa
-	TRBV7-2	TRBJ1-5	-	TGTGCCAGCAGCGGTACCTGGAGCGCCAGTAATCAGCCCCAGCATTTT	CASSGTWSASNQPQHF
-	TRBV2	TRBJ1-6	-	TGTGCCAGCAGTGAGCAGGGAAGGAATTCACCCCTCCACTTT	CASSEQGRNSPLHF
-	TRBV6-5	TRBJ2-2	-	TGTGCCAGCACGGGGGGCCGGAACACCGGGGAGCTGTTTTTT	CASTGGRNTGELFF
TRBD1	TRBV18	TRBJ1-6	-	TGTGCCAGCTCACCGTCGGACAGGGGTCTCTCACCCCTCCACTTT	CASSPSDRGLSPLHF
-	TRBV6-2/TRBV6-3	TRBJ2-7	-	TGTGCCAGCAGTCTCCGGGAGAGGGAGCAGTACTTC	CASSLREREQYF
-	TRBV20-1	TRBJ1-2	-	TGCAGTGCGGGGACCACAGGGGGCTACACCTTC	CSAGTTGGYTF
-	TRBV5-4	TRBJ1-2	-	TGTGCCAGCAGCTTCCCGGGACAACACCCCTCTAACTATGGCTACACCTTC	CASSFPGQHPSNYGYTF
TRBD2	TRBV27	TRBJ2-7	few	TGTGCCAGCTCACTAGCGGGGGTTTCCTACGAGCAGTACTTC	CASSLAGVSYEQYF
TRBD1	TRBV7-3	TRBJ1-2	-	TGTGCCAGCAGCTCCGACAGGGGTCTTGGCTACACCTTC	CASSSDRGLGYTF
TRBD1	TRBV7-9	TRBJ1-4	-	TGTGCCAGCAGCAAACCCCAGGGACAGGGGAATGAAAAACTGTTTTTT	CASSKPQGQGNEKLFF
-	TRBV18	TRBJ1-4	-	TGTGCCAGCTCACCAAATTTGCGGGAAAAACTGTTTTTT	CASSPNLREKLFF